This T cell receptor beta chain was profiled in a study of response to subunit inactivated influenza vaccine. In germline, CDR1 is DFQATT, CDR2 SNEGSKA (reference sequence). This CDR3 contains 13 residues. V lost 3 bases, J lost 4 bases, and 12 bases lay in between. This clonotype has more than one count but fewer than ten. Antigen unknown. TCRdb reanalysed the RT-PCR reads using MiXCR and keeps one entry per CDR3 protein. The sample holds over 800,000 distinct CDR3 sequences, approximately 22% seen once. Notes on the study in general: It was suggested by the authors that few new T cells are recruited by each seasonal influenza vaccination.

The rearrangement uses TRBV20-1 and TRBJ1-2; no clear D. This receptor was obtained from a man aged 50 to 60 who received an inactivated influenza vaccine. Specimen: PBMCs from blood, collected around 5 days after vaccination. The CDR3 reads CSASGEVGYGYTF. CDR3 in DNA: TGCAGTGCTAGTGGGGAGGTCGGCTATGGCTACACCTTC.